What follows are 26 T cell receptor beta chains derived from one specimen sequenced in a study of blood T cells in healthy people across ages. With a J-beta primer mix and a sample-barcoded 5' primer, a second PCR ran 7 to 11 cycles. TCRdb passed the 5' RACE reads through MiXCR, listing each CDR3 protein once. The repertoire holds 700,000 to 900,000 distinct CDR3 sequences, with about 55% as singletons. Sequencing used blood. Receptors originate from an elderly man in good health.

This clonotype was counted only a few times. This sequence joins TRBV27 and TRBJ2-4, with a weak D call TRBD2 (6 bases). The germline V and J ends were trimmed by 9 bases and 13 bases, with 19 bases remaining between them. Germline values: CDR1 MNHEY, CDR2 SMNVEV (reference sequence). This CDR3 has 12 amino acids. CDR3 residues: CASGTGVREQYF. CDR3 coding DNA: TGTGCCAGTGGGACGGGGGTGCGTGAGCAGTACTTC.

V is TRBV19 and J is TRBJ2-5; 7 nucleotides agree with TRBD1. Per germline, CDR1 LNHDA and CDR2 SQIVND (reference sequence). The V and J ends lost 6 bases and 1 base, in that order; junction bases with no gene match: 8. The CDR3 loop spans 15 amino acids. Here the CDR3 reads CASSKADRVQETQYF. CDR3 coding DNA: TGTGCCAGTAGCAAAGCCGACAGGGTCCAAGAGACCCAGTACTTC. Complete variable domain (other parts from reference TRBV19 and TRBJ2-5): DGGITQSPKYLFRKEGQNVTLSCEQNLNHDAMYWYRQDPGQGLRLIYYSQIVNDFQKGDIAEGYSVSREKKESFPLTVTSAQKNPTAFYLCASSKADRVQETQYFGPGTRLLVL.

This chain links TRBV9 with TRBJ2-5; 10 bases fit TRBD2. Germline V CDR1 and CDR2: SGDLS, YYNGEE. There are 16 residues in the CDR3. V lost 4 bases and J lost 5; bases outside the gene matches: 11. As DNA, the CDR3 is TGTGCCAGCAGCCTGAACCTCGGACTAGCGGCGGAGACCCAGTACTTC. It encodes CASSLNLGLAAETQYF.

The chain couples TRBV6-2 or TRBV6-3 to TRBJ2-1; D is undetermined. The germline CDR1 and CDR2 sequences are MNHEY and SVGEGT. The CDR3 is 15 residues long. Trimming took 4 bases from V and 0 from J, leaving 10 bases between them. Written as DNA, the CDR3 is TGTGCCAGCAGTTCTGCTTCCCTCTCCTACAATGAGCAGTTCTTC. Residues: CASSSASLSYNEQFF.

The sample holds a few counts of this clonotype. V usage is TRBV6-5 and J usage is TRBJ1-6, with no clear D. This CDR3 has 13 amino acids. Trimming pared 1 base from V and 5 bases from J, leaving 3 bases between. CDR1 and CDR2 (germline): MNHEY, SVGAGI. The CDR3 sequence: CASSYFNNSPLHF. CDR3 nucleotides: TGTGCCAGCAGTTACTTCAATAATTCACCCCTCCACTTT.

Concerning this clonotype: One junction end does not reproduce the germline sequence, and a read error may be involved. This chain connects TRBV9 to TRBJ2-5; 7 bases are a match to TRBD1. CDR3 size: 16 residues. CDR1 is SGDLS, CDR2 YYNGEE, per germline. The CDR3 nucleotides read TGTGTCAGCAGCGTCGCTGGGCAGGGGGTTCAAGAGACCCAGTACTTC. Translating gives CVSSVAGQGVQETQYF.

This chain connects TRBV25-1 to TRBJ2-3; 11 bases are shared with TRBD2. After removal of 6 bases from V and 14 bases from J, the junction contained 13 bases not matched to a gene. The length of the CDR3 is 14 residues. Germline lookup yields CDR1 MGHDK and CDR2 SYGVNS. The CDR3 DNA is TGTGCCAGCAGAGTTAGCGGGAGGGACAGATACGCGTATTTT. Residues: CASRVSGRDRYAYF.

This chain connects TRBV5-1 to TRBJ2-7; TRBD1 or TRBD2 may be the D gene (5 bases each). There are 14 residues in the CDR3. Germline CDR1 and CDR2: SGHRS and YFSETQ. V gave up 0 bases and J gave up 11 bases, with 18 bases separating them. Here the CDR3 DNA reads TGCGCCAGCAGCTTGGCCAGTGGAGACTGGGGGAAGTACTTC. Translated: CASSLASGDWGKYF.

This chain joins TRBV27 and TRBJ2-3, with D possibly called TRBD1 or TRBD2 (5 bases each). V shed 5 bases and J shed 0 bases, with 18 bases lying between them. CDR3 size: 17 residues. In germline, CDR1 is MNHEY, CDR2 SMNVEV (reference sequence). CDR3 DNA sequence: TGTGCCAGCAGTATAGAGGGAAGGGGTGTTAGCACAGATACGCAGTATTTT. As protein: CASSIEGRGVSTDTQYF.

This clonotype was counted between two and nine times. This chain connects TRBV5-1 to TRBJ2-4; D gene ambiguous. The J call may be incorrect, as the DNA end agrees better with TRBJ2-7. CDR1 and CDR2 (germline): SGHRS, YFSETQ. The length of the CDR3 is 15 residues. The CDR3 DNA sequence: TGCGCCAGCAGCTTACTCGGCATTCCGGGTGGCGAGCAGTACTTC. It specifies CASSLLGIPGGEQYF.

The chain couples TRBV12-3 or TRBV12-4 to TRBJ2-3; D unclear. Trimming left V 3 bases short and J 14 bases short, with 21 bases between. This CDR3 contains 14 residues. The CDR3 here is CASSFPRLHRDAYF. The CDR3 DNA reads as TGTGCCAGCAGTTTCCCCAGACTGCACAGAGACGCGTATTTT.

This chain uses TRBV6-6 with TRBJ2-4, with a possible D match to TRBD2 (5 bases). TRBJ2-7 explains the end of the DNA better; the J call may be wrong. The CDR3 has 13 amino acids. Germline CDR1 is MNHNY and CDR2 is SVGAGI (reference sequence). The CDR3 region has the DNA TGTGCCAGCGGCGGGCCTAGGGCCTACGAGCAGTACTTC. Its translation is CASGGPRAYEQYF.

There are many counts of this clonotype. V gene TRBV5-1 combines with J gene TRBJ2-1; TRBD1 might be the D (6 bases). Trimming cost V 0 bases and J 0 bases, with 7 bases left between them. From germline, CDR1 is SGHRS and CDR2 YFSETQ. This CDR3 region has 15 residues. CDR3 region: CASSLAGVSYNEQFF. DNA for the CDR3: TGCGCCAGCAGCTTGGCAGGGGTCTCCTACAATGAGCAGTTCTTC.

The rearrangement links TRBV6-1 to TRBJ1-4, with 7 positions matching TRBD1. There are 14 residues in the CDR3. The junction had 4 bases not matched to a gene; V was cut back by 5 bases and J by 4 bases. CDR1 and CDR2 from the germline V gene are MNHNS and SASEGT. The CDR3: CASSPTGYNEKLFF. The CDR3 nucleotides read TGTGCCAGCAGTCCGACAGGGTATAATGAAAAACTGTTTTTT.

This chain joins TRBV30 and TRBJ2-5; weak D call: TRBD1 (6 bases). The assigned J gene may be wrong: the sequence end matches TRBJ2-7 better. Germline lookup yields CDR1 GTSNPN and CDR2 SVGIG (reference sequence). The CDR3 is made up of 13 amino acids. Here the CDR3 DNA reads TGTGCCTGGAGTTCCGGGACACCAGGCGAGCAGTACTTC. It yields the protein CAWSSGTPGEQYF.

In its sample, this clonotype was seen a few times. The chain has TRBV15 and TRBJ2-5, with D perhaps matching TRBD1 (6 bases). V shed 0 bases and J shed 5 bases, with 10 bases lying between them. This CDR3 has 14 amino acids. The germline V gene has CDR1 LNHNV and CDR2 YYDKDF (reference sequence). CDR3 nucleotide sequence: TGTGCCACCAGCAGAGATCAGGGGACGGAGACCCAGTACTTC. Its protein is CATSRDQGTETQYF.

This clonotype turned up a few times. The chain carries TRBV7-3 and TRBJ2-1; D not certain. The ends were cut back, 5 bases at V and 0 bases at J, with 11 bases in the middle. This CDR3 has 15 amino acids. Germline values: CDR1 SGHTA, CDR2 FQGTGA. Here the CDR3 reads CASSVSRSSYNEQFF. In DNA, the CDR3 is TGTGCCAGCAGCGTTAGTCGAAGCTCCTACAATGAGCAGTTCTTC. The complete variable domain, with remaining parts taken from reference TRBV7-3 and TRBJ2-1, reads GAGVSQTPSNKVTEKGKYVELRCDPISGHTALYWYRQSLGQGPEFLIYFQGTGAADDSGLPNDRFFAVRPEGSVSTLKIQRTERGDSAVYLCASSVSRSSYNEQFFGPGTRLTVL.

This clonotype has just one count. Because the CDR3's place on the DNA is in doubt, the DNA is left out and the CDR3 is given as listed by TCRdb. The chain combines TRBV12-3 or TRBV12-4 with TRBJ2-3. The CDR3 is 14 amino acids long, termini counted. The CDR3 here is CASSLAQASSTQYF.

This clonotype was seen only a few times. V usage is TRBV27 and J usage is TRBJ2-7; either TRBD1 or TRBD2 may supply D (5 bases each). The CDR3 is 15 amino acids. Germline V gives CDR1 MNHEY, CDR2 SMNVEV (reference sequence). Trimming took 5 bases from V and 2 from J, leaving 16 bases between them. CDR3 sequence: CASSTDPRGPYEQYF. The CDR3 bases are TGTGCCAGCAGTACCGACCCCCGGGGCCCCTACGAGCAGTACTTC.

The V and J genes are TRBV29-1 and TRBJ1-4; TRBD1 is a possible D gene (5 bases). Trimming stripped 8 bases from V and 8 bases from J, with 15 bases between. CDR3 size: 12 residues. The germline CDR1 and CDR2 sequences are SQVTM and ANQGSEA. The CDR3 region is CSTGDQKEKLFF. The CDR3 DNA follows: TGCAGCACTGGGGACCAGAAGGAAAAACTGTTTTTT.

CDR3 sequence: CASSRGTPSGYTF. In nucleotides, the CDR3 is TGTGCCAGCAGCCGTGGGACCCCCTCCGGCTACACCTTC. V gene TRBV3-1 combines with J gene TRBJ1-2, with D possibly TRBD1 on 5 matching bases. CDR3 size: 13 residues. Trimming took 4 bases from V and 8 from J, leaving 14 bases between them. The V gene's germline CDR1 is LGHDT and CDR2 YNNKEL (reference sequence). Looking up the rest from reference TRBV3-1 and TRBJ1-2 gives the full variable domain: DTAVSQTPKYLVTQMGNDKSIKCEQNLGHDTMYWYKQDSKKFLKIMFSYNNKELIINETVPNRFSPKSPDKAHLNLHINSLELGDSAVYFCASSRGTPSGYTFGSGTRLTVV.

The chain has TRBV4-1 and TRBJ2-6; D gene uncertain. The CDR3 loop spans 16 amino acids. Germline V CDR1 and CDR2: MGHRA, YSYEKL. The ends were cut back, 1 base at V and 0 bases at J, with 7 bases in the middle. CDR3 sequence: CASSQGAGSGANVLTF. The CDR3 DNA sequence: TGCGCCAGCAGCCAAGGAGCCGGCTCTGGGGCCAACGTCCTGACTTTC.

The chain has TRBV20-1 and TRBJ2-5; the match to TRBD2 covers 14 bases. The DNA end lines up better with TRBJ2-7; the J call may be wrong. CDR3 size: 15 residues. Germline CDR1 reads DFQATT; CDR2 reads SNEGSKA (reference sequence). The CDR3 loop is CSASGGLAGVSEQYF. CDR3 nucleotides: TGCAGTGCTAGCGGGGGACTAGCGGGAGTAAGCGAGCAGTACTTC.

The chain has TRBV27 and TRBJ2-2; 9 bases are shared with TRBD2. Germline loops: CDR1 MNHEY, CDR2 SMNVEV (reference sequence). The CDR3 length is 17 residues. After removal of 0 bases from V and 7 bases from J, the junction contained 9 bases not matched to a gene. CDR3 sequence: CASSLSRREGRYGELFF. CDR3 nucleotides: TGTGCCAGCAGTTTATCGCGGCGGGAGGGCCGGTACGGGGAGCTGTTTTTT.

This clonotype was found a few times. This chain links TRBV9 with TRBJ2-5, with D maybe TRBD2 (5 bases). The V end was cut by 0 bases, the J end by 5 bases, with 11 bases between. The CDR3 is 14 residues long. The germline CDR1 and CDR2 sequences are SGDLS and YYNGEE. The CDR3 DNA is TGTGCCAGCAGCGTAGGTCAGGTAGCGGAGACCCAGTACTTC. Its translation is CASSVGQVAETQYF. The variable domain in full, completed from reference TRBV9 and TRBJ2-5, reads DSGVTQTPKHLITATGQRVTLRCSPRSGDLSVYWYQQSLDQGLQFLIQYYNGEERAKGNILERFSAQQFPDLHSELNLSSLELGDSALYFCASSVGQVAETQYFGPGTRLLVL.

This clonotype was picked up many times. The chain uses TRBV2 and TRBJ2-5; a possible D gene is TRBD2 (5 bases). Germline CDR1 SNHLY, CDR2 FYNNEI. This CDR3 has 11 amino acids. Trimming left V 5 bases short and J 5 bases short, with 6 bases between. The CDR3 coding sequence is TGTGCCAGCAGTCGGGGTGAGACCCAGTACTTC. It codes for CASSRGETQYF.